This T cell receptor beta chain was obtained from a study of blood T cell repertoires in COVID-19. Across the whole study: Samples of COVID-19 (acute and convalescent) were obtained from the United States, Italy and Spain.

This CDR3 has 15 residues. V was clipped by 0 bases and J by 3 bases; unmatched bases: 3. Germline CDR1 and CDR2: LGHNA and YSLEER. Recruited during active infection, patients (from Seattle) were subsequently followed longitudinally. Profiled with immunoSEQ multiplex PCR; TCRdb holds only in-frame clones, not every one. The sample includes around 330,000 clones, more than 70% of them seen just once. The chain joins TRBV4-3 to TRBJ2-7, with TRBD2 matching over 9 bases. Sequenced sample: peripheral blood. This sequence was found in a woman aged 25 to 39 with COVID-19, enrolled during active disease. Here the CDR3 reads CASSQEAAGGYEQYF. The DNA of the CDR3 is TGCGCCAGCAGCCAAGAGGCAGCGGGGGGCTACGAGCAGTACTTC.